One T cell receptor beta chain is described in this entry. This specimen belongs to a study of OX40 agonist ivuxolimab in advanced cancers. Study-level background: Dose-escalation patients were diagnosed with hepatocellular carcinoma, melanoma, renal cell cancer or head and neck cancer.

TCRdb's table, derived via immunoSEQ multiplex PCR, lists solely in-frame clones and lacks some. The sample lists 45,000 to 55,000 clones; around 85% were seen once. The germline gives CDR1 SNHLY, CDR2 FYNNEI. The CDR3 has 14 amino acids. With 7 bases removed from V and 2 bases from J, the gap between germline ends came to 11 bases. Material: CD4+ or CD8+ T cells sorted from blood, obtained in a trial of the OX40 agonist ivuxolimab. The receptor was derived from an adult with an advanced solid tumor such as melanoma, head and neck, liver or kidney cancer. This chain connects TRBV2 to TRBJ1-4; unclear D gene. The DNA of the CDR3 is TGTGCCAGCATCACGGGCTTCACTAATGAAAAACTGTTTTTT. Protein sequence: CASITGFTNEKLFF.